This T cell receptor (beta chain) appears in the sequencing data of a study of T-cell reconstitution after alpha-beta-depleted transplantation in children. The library targeted TCRbeta and was prepared with unique molecular identifiers. TCRdb fed the PCR reads into MiXCR, producing one record per CDR3 protein. The sample lists over 300,000 distinct CDR3 sequences; 9% to 12% were seen once. This clonotype was counted only a few times. Looked up from germline, CDR1 is PRHDT and CDR2 is FYEKMQ (reference sequence). V dropped 6 bases and J dropped 3 bases, with 15 bases sitting between them. This CDR3 comprises 14 residues.

The TCR sequence derives from a human donor who donated a stem cell graft to a child with acute lymphoblastic leukemia. The chain uses TRBV13 and TRBJ2-7; D unclear. The sample here was PBMCs from the stem cell graft donor, taken from the stem cell graft. CDR3 DNA: TGTGCCAGCAGTTTAAACAGTATTATCTACGAGCAGTACTTC. The encoded protein is CASSLNSIIYEQYF.